This T cell receptor beta chain was captured by sequencing in a study of T cell responses to AZD1222 COVID-19 vaccine. V lost 6 bases, J lost 2 bases, and 8 bases lay in between. CDR3 length equals 12 residues. Germline CDR1 reads SQVTM; CDR2 reads ANQGSEA. This clone was seen just once. Method: immunoSEQ multiplex PCR; TCRdb's copy keeps in-frame clones and lacks some. The sample records over 150,000 clones, 85% to 90% being singletons. This material consisted of peripheral blood, taken on day 0 of AZD1222 vaccination. J is TRBJ2-1 and V is TRBV29-1, with unresolved D. The receptor comes from an adult in good health. The CDR3 region is CSVIPPYNEQFF. The CDR3 DNA is TGCAGCGTCATCCCGCCCTACAATGAGCAGTTCTTC.